Shown below are 19 T cell receptor beta chains from a single sample sequenced in a study of blood T cell repertoires in COVID-19. Clones were read by immunoSEQ multiplex PCR, and TCRdb kept only the in-frame ones, dropping some. The sample records around 250,000 clones, over 70% being singletons. The specimen was peripheral blood. These receptor sequences come from a human donor in a cohort sampled during active COVID-19.

The CDR3 sequence: CASSDGLAGGSGTDTQYF. As DNA, the CDR3 is TGCGCCAGCAGTGATGGACTAGCGGGAGGGAGTGGCACAGATACGCAGTATTTT. The chain combines TRBV10-1 with TRBJ2-3, with 15 positions matching TRBD2. The germline gives CDR1 WNHNN, CDR2 SYGVQD (reference sequence). With 3 bases clipped from V and 1 base from J, the junction kept 5 bases outside the gene matches. The CDR3 consists of 18 residues.

This clone has just one count. J is TRBJ2-7 and V is TRBV7-2; TRBD1 matches at 9 bases. The CDR3 sequence is 14 residues long. The V gene's germline CDR1 is SGHTA and CDR2 FQGNSA. V was pared by 5 bases and J by 3 bases, with 5 bases of the junction left unmatched. The CDR3 loop is CASSPPDRGYEQYF. CDR3 DNA sequence: TGTGCCAGCAGCCCCCCGGACAGGGGCTACGAGCAGTACTTC.

The V and J genes are TRBV5-1 and TRBJ2-6, with D unresolved. This CDR3 region has 19 residues. The germline V and J ends were trimmed by 1 base and 1 base, with 18 bases remaining between them. Per the germline V gene, CDR1 is SGHRS and CDR2 is YFSETQ. The CDR3 DNA reads TGCGCCAGCAGCTTGCTTTTTCAGAAATTCAAGTCTGGGGCCAACGTCCTGACTTTC. This translates into CASSLLFQKFKSGANVLTF.

This chain connects TRBV27 to TRBJ2-1; 11 bases are a match to TRBD2. Germline lookup yields CDR1 MNHEY and CDR2 SMNVEV (reference sequence). This CDR3 has 16 residues. The V and J ends lost 2 bases and 10 bases, in that order; junction bases with no gene match: 10. This CDR3 reads CASSLVSSGGKGEQFF. CDR3 DNA: TGTGCCAGCAGTTTAGTGTCTAGCGGGGGGAAGGGGGAGCAGTTCTTC.

This chain links TRBV7-9 with TRBJ2-3; 8 positions agree with TRBD2. This CDR3 region has 13 residues. V lost 3 bases to trimming and J lost 4 bases; unmatched junction nucleotides: 0. Germline CDR1 reads SEHNR; CDR2 reads FQNEAQ (reference sequence). CDR3 bases: TGTGCCAGCAGCTTGCGGGAGGCAGATACGCAGTATTTT. Encoded protein: CASSLREADTQYF.

V and J are TRBV27 and TRBJ1-1, with D tentatively TRBD1 (6 bases). Trimming stripped 5 bases from V and 13 bases from J, with 26 bases between. CDR1 MNHEY and CDR2 SMNVEV come from the germline V gene (reference sequence). The CDR3 covers 15 residues. CDR3 nucleotide sequence: TGTGCCAGCAGTCCACGGAGACTCACAGGGCATGAGGATTTCTTT. Translating it yields CASSPRRLTGHEDFF.

The chain couples TRBV19 to TRBJ1-1; 7 positions agree with TRBD1. The germline V gene encodes CDR1 LNHDA and CDR2 SQIVND (reference sequence). The CDR3 spans 15 residues. V lost 3 bases to trimming and J lost 3 bases; unmatched junction nucleotides: 7. The CDR3 loop reads CASSITGQAYTEAFF. CDR3 DNA: TGTGCCAGTAGTATTACCGGACAGGCCTACACTGAAGCTTTCTTT.

V usage is TRBV11-2 and J usage is TRBJ2-3; D unclear. This CDR3 is 11 amino acids long. Trimming pared 3 bases from V and 5 bases from J, leaving 3 bases between. Germline CDR1 reads SGHAT; CDR2 reads FQNNGV. CDR3 DNA: TGTGCCAGCAGCTTCCTAGATACGCAGTATTTT. Translating it yields CASSFLDTQYF.

The V call is TRBV7-9, the J call TRBJ2-7, with D tentatively TRBD2 (6 bases). The germline V gene encodes CDR1 SEHNR and CDR2 FQNEAQ (reference sequence). V lost 6 bases and J lost 9, with 27 bases in between. The CDR3 is 16 residues long. The CDR3 loop reads CASREGIEDTPLGQYF. In nucleotides, the CDR3 is TGTGCCAGCAGGGAGGGCATAGAGGACACCCCTCTTGGGCAGTACTTC.

The CDR3, as DNA: TGTGCCAGCTCACCAACGGGACAAAATAGCAATCAGCCCCAGCATTTT. Translated, it gives CASSPTGQNSNQPQHF. The gene calls are TRBV18 and TRBJ1-5, with D possibly matching TRBD1 (6 bases). V was pared by 2 bases and J by 0 bases, with 11 bases between. The CDR3 runs 16 residues. The germline V gene encodes CDR1 KGHSH and CDR2 LQKENI.

The V gene is TRBV9, the J gene TRBJ2-7; tentative D call: TRBD1 (6 bases). The CDR3 consists of 13 residues. Germline CDR1 is SGDLS and CDR2 is YYNGEE. V was pared by 3 bases and J by 6 bases, with 13 bases between. The CDR3 spells CASSEGTLAEQYF. CDR3 nucleotide sequence: TGTGCCAGCAGCGAGGGGACATTGGCCGAGCAGTACTTC.

The rearrangement uses TRBV28 and TRBJ2-7, with 7 bases matching TRBD2. In germline, CDR1 is MDHEN, CDR2 SYDVKM. V dropped 1 base and J dropped 1; count of bases not matched to a gene: 4. The CDR3 spans 15 residues. CDR3 region: CASSLFQGLSYEQYF. CDR3 nucleotides: TGTGCCAGCAGTTTATTCCAGGGACTATCCTACGAGCAGTACTTC.

A single count supports this clone. The V and J genes are TRBV5-1 and TRBJ2-5, with TRBD1 matching over 8 bases. The CDR3 runs to 14 residues. V was pared by 1 base and J by 5 bases, with 4 bases of the junction left unmatched. Germline loops: CDR1 SGHRS, CDR2 YFSETQ. CDR3 DNA: TGCGCCAGCAGCTTGCACTGGGACAGGGAGACCCAGTACTTC. This sequence encodes CASSLHWDRETQYF.

This chain joins TRBV6-2 or TRBV6-3 and TRBJ1-5; D call uncertain. This CDR3 is 15 amino acids long. In germline, CDR1 is MNHEY, CDR2 SVGEGT. V lost 0 bases and J lost 5, with 11 bases in between. The CDR3 sequence is CASSYSSSTDQPQHF. CDR3 bases: TGTGCCAGCAGTTACTCATCCAGCACAGATCAGCCCCAGCATTTT.

The rearrangement links TRBV6-5 to TRBJ2-6, with 7 positions matching TRBD1. V lost 11 bases, J lost 2 bases, and 6 bases stayed unmatched. The germline CDR1 and CDR2 sequences are MNHEY and SVGAGI. CDR3 length: 14 amino acids. The CDR3 coding sequence is TGTGCCGGACTCCAGGGGGCTGGGGCCAACGTCCTGACTTTC. It codes for CAGLQGAGANVLTF.

The chain joins TRBV7-9 to TRBJ2-1, with D tentatively TRBD1 (6 bases). Trimming shortened V by 5 bases and J by 12 bases, and 32 bases separated the two germline ends. Per germline, CDR1 SEHNR and CDR2 FQNEAQ (reference sequence). The CDR3 spans 18 residues. The CDR3 is CASSPAVRWAGVRPWQFF. CDR3 nucleotide sequence: TGTGCCAGCAGCCCAGCGGTCCGTTGGGCAGGGGTCCGTCCTTGGCAGTTCTTC.

The chain has TRBV6-5 and TRBJ2-7; D is possibly TRBD2 (5 bases). The CDR3 runs 14 residues. V was shortened by 0 bases and J by 6 bases, with 12 bases between the two germline ends. Germline values: CDR1 MNHEY, CDR2 SVGAGI. For the CDR3, the DNA is TGTGCCAGCAGTTACTCCAGACCGAGCGGCGAGCAGTACTTC. Protein: CASSYSRPSGEQYF.

The chain employs TRBV27 and TRBJ2-7; no clear D gene. Germline CDR1 reads MNHEY; CDR2 reads SMNVEV (reference sequence). The CDR3 is 14 amino acids. The V gene lost 5 bases and the J gene lost 0 bases, with 11 bases spanning the gap. The CDR3 is CASSLRGDSYEQYF. The CDR3 DNA reads as TGTGCCAGCAGTCTACGAGGTGACTCCTACGAGCAGTACTTC.

This chain joins TRBV4-1 and TRBJ2-1; D is ambiguous. The CDR3 consists of 14 residues. Trimming removed 4 bases at V and 7 bases at J, with 14 bases between. Per germline, CDR1 MGHRA and CDR2 YSYEKL. CDR3 region: CASSPSRFVNEQFF. CDR3 in DNA: TGCGCCAGCAGCCCCTCGAGGTTTGTAAATGAGCAGTTCTTC.